The following is a TCR beta chain sequence with its context. What it binds is unknown. V lost 3 bases to trimming and J lost 6 bases, with 12 bases between them. CDR3 length: 14 amino acids. Germline CDR1 reads SGHNT; CDR2 reads YYREEE (reference sequence). The data belong to a study of STAT3 mutations in large granular lymphocyte leukemia. The study's findings and limits: All newly emerging clones after therapy were STAT3 wild type. Some patients had persisting codominant clonotypes that could mask small clones. Every T-cell large granular lymphocyte leukemia patient had at least one immunodominant TCR beta clonotype. Variable sampling intervals and differing treatment regimens complicated linking therapy response to TCR clonal burden changes.

Using immunoSEQ multiplex PCR, the repertoire was profiled, and TCRdb retains in-frame clones only, with some absent. Here the sample spans roughly 46,000 clones, around 80% being singletons. Sequencing was done on a sample of PBMCs. This sequence was found in a human donor with T large granular lymphocyte leukemia. Some clones in this sample may be carry-over from other donors' samples. The chain is built from TRBV5-4 and TRBJ2-2, with D unclear. In DNA, the CDR3 is TGTGCCAGCAGCTGGTTGAGCGAGGCCGGGGAGCTGTTTTTT. Its protein is CASSWLSEAGELFF.